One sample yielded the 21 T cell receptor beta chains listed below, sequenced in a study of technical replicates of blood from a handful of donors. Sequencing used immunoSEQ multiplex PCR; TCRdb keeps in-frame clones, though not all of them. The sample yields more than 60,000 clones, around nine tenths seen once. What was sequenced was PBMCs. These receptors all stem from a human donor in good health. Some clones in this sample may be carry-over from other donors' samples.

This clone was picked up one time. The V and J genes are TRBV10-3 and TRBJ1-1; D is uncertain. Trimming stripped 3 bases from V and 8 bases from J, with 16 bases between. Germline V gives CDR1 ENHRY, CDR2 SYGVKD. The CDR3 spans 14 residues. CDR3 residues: CAISDSRGPGEAFF. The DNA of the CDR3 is TGTGCCATCAGTGATTCGAGAGGCCCGGGGGAAGCTTTCTTT.

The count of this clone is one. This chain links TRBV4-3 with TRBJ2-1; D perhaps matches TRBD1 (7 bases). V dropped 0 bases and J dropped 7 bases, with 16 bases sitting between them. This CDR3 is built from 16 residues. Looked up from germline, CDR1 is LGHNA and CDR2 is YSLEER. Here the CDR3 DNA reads TGCGCCAGCAGCCAAGACGGGGGCAGGGGGTCTAATGAGCAGTTCTTC. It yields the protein CASSQDGGRGSNEQFF.

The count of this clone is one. CDR3 loop: CASSSQGLSNQPQHF. CDR3 coding DNA: TGTGCCAGCAGCTCCCAGGGGCTTAGCAATCAGCCCCAGCATTTT. The V gene is TRBV7-2, the J gene TRBJ1-5; possibly TRBD1 for D (6 bases). CDR3 length: 15 amino acids. With 4 bases removed from V and 0 bases from J, the gap between germline ends came to 10 bases. Germline V gives CDR1 SGHTA, CDR2 FQGNSA.

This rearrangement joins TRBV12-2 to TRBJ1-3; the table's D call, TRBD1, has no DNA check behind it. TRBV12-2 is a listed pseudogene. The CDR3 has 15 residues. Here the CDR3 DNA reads TGTGCAAGTCGCTTACCGACAGGGTCAGGAAACACCATATATTTT. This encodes CASRLPTGSGNTIYF.

The CDR3 sequence is CASSPAGTGGRANVLTF. Written as DNA, the CDR3 is TGTGCCAGCAGCCCGGCAGGGACAGGGGGCCGGGCCAACGTCCTGACTTTC. The V call is TRBV7-8, the J call TRBJ2-6; 12 bases line up with TRBD1. The CDR3 is 17 residues long. The J segment lost 5 bases and the V segment lost 5 bases, leaving 7 bases of the junction unmatched. Germline CDR1 and CDR2: SGHVS and FQNEAQ.

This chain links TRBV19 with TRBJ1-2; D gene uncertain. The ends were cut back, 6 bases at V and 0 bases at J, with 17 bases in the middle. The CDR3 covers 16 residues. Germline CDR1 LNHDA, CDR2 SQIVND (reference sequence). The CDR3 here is CASSQSGARANYGYTF. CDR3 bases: TGTGCCAGTAGCCAGAGTGGTGCCCGGGCTAACTATGGCTACACCTTC.

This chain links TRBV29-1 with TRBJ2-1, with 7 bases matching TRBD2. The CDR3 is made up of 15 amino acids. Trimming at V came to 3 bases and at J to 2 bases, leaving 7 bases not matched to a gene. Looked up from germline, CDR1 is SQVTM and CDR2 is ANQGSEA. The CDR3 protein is CSVEPGLGAYNEQFF. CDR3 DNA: TGCAGCGTTGAGCCAGGACTAGGGGCCTACAATGAGCAGTTCTTC.

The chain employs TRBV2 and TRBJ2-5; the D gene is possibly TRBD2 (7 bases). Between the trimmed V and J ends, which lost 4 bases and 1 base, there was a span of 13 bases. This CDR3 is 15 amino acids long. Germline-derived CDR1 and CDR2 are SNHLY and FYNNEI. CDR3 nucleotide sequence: TGTGCCAGCAGTGGCGCGGGGGCCCTCCAAGAGACCCAGTACTTC. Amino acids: CASSGAGALQETQYF.

The CDR3 loop is CASSFSGSGGMGDTQYF. The DNA of the CDR3 is TGTGCCAGCAGCTTTTCGGGTAGCGGGGGGATGGGGGATACGCAGTATTTT. The gene calls are TRBV11-2 and TRBJ2-3; 10 bases match TRBD2. CDR3 length: 17 amino acids. The germline V gene encodes CDR1 SGHAT and CDR2 FQNNGV. V lost 3 bases, J lost 6 bases, and 12 bases stayed unmatched.

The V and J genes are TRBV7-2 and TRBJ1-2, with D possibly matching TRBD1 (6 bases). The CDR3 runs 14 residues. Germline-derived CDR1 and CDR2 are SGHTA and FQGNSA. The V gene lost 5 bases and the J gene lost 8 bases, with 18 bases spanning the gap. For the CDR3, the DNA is TGTGCCAGCAGCGCACCGAACAGGGTCAACGGCTACACCTTC. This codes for CASSAPNRVNGYTF.

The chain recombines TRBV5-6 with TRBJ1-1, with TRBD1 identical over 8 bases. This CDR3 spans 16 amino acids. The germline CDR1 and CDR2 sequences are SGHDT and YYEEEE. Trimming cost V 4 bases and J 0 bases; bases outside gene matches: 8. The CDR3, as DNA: TGTGCCAGCAGCCCGACAGGGGTATTCATGAACACTGAAGCTTTCTTT. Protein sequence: CASSPTGVFMNTEAFF.

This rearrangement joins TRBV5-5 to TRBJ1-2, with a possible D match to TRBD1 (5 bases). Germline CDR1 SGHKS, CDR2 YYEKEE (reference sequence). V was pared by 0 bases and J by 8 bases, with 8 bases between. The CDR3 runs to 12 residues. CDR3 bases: TGTGCCAGCAGCTTGGCAGGGTTCGGCTACACCTTC. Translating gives CASSLAGFGYTF.

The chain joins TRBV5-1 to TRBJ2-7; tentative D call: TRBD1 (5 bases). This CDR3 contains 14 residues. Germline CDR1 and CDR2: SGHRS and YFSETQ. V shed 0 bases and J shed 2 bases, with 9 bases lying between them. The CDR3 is CASSLEGFAYEQYF. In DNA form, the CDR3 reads TGCGCCAGCAGCTTGGAGGGGTTTGCCTACGAGCAGTACTTC.

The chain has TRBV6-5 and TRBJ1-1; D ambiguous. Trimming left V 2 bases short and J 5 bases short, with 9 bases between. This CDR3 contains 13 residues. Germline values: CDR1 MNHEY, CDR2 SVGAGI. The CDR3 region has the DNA TGTGCCAGCAGTTACGGAGGCGTAACTGAAGCTTTCTTT. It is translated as CASSYGGVTEAFF.

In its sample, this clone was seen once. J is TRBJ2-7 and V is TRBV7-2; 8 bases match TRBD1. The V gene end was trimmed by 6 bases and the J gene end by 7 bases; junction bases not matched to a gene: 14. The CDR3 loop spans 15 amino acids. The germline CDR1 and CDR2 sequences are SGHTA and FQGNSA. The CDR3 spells CASSSIRDRLQEQYF. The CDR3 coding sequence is TGTGCCAGCAGTTCCATCCGGGACAGGCTTCAGGAGCAGTACTTC.

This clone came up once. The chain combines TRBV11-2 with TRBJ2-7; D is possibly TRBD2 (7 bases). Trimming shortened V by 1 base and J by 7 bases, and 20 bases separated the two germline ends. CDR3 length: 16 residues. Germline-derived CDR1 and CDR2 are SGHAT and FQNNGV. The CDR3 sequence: CASSLVGGSGPQEQYF. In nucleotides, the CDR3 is TGTGCCAGCAGCTTAGTAGGGGGTAGCGGGCCCCAAGAGCAGTACTTC.

The chain's CDR3 is CASSKTGTTEAFF. The CDR3 DNA is TGTGCCAGTAGTAAAACAGGGACCACTGAAGCTTTCTTT. The gene calls are TRBV19 and TRBJ1-1, with a weak D call TRBD1 (6 bases). The CDR3 spans 13 residues. Germline values: CDR1 LNHDA, CDR2 SQIVND (reference sequence). The V and J ends lost 4 bases and 4 bases respectively, with 10 bases between them.

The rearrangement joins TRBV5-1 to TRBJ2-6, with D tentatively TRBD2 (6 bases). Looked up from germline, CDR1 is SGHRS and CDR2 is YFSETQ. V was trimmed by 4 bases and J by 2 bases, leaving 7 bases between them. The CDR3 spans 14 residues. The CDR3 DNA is TGCGCCAGCAGCGGGGAGGCTGGGGCCAACGTCCTGACTTTC. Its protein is CASSGEAGANVLTF.

As DNA, the CDR3 is TGTGCCAGCAGTTACCAAGCGGCCCCTAGTTCACCCCTCCACTTT. This translates into CASSYQAAPSSPLHF. This chain uses TRBV6-5 with TRBJ1-6; D unclear. V lost 2 bases, J lost 9 bases, and 14 bases lay in between. CDR1 and CDR2 (germline): MNHEY, SVGAGI. The CDR3 is made up of 15 amino acids.

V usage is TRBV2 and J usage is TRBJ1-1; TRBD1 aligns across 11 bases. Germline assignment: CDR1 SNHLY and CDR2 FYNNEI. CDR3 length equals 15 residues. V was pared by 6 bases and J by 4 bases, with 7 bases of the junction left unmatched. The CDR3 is CASSLTGTGGTEAFF. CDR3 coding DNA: TGTGCCAGCAGCCTCACCGGGACAGGGGGCACTGAAGCTTTCTTT.

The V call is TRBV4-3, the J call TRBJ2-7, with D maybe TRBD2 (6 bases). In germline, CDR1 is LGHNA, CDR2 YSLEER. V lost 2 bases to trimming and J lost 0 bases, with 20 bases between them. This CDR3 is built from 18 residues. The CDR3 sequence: CASSQSAPLAGPSYEQYF. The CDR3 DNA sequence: TGCGCCAGCAGCCAATCCGCTCCCCTGGCGGGGCCCTCCTACGAGCAGTACTTC.